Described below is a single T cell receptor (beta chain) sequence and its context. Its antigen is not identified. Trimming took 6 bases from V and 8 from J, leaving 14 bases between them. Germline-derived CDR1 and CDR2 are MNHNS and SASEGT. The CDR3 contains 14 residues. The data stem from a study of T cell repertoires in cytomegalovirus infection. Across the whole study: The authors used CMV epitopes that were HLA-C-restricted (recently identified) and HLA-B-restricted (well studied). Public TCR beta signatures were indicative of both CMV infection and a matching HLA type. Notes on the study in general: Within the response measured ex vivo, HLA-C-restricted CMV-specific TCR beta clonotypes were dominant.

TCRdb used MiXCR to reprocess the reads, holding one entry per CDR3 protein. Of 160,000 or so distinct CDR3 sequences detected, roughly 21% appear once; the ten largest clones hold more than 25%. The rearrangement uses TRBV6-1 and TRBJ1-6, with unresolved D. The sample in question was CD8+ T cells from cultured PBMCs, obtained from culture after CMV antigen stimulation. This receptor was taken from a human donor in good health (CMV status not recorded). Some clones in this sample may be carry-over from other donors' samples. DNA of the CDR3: TGTGCCAGCAGCCCGAGGGATTGGGATTCACCCCTCCACTTT. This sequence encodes CASSPRDWDSPLHF.